Listed below are T cell receptor beta chains from one sample, sequenced in a study of tumor-infiltrating lymphocytes in primary liver carcinoma. TCRdb passed the multiplex PCR reads through MiXCR, listing each CDR3 protein once. The data hold 330,000 or so distinct CDR3 sequences, with 65% observed a single time. The sample comprised peripheral blood. The receptor set was obtained from a man aged 40-49 years with primary liver carcinoma and hepatitis B virus infection. The CDR3 runs from the conserved cysteine through the conserved F or W. Fields, in order: D gene, V gene, J gene, CDR3 length, clone size, CDR3 DNA, CDR3 protein. The D gene is left open where the match is weak. Only some rows state a clone size, as once, few, many or a class for expanded clones.

TRBD1	TRBV2	TRBJ2-4	9	NA	TGTGCCAGCGGGAGACAGGGCAAGTTC	CASGRQGKF
TRBD1	TRBV11-2	TRBJ2-5	14	many	TGTGCCAGCAGCTATGACAGGGTGGAAGAGACCCAGTACTTC	CASSYDRVEETQYF
TRBD2	TRBV6-1	TRBJ2-1	15	few	TGTGCCAGCAGTCCCCGTGGGCGGGAGAGCAATGAGCAGTTCTTC	CASSPRGRESNEQFF
TRBD1	TRBV29-1	TRBJ2-5	14	NA	TGCAGCGTACAGCAGGGGGCCGTCAGGGAGACCCAGTACTTC	CSVQQGAVRETQYF
NA	TRBV6-1	TRBJ1-5	15	NA	TGTGCCAGCTGCCAAGGGGTCAGCAGCAATCAGCCCCAGCATTTT	CASCQGVSSNQPQHF
NA	TRBV12-3/TRBV12-4	TRBJ2-7	16	NA	TGTGCCAGCAGTTCTGGGAACAGGGTCTCCCTCTACATGCAGTACTTC	CASSSGNRVSLYMQYF
NA	TRBV12-3/TRBV12-4	TRBJ2-2	16	NA	TGTGCCAGCAGTTTTAGGCGCAGACTCAACACCGGGGAGCCGTTTTTT	CASSFRRRLNTGEPFF
NA	TRBV7-8	TRBJ2-3	13	NA	TGTGCCGGCAGCTTATGGGCCGCAGATACGCAGTATTTT	CAGSLWAADTQYF
TRBD1	TRBV6-2/TRBV6-3	TRBJ2-7	14	NA	TGTGCCAGCCGAGATCTGACAGGGACCTATGAGCAGTACTTC	CASRDLTGTYEQYF
TRBD1	TRBV6-5	TRBJ2-1	13	NA	TGTGCCACCAGTGGACAGGGGAACAATGAGGAGTTCTTC	CATSGQGNNEEFF
TRBD2	TRBV11-2	TRBJ2-7	16	NA	TGTGCCAGCAGCTTGGGAGCGGGGGGCATGACCTACGAGCAGTGCTTC	CASSLGAGGMTYEQCF
NA	TRBV11-2	TRBJ2-1	12	NA	TGTGCCAGCAGTCAAGCGGACAGTAAGCAGTTCTTC	CASSQADSKQFF
NA	TRBV4-2	TRBJ2-7	14	many	TGTGCCAGCAGCCAAGATCGGCAGGGTTACGAGCAGTACTTC	CASSQDRQGYEQYF
NA	TRBV6-6	TRBJ1-1	14	many	TGTGCCAGCAGTTACGCGGGGGGGAACACTGAAGCTTTCTTT	CASSYAGGNTEAFF
NA	TRBV28	TRBJ2-7	11	few	TGTGCCAGCACTGGGGGTTACGAGCAGTACTTC	CASTGGYEQYF
NA	TRBV11-2	TRBJ2-2	12	NA	TGTGCCACCAGCTCGCGGGCCGGGGAGCTGTTCTTT	CATSSRAGELFF
NA	TRBV5-4	TRBJ1-4	15	NA	TGTACCAGCAGCTTGGGGGGGCAGGGGAATGAAAAACTGTTTTTT	CTSSLGGQGNEKLFF
NA	TRBV11-1	TRBJ1-1	14	NA	TGTGTCAGCAGCTCCACAGGGATGAAGACTGAAGCTTTCTTT	CVSSSTGMKTEAFF
NA	TRBV10-1	TRBJ2-7	12	many	TGCGCCAGCAGTGGGGGATCCTCCGAGCAGTACTTC	CASSGGSSEQYF
TRBD2	TRBV30	TRBJ2-1	11	NA	TGTGCCTGGAGTCTGGGGGGGATCGAGTTCTTC	CAWSLGGIEFF
TRBD1	TRBV6-5	TRBJ1-4	15	once	TGTACCAGCAGTGGGGGGACAGGGGGCGCGGAAAAACTGTTTTTT	CTSSGGTGGAEKLFF
NA	TRBV12-3/TRBV12-4	TRBJ1-3	17	once	TGTGCCGGCAGTTTAGCTGGTGGGGGGGTGTCTGGAAACACCATATATTTT	CAGSLAGGGVSGNTIYF
NA	TRBV6-1	TRBJ1-1	13	NA	TGTGCCAGCATAAGCTGGAAGAACACTGAAGCTCTCTTT	CASISWKNTEALF
NA	TRBV10-2	TRBJ1-1	13	few	TGCGCCAGCGGGACTACACGCTACACTGAAGCTTTCTTT	CASGTTRYTEAFF
NA	TRBV21-1	TRBJ2-7	11	NA	TGTGCCAGCAGCAAAGTACAGGAGCAGTACTTC	CASSKVQEQYF
NA	TRBV6-6	TRBJ2-5	16	NA	TGTGCCAGCAGTTATTGGGGCCAGAAGGTTCAAGAGACCCAGTACTTC	CASSYWGQKVQETQYF
NA	TRBV11-2	TRBJ2-1	14	NA	TGTGCCAGCAGCTTTCTCGGGAATTACAATGAGCAGTTCTTC	CASSFLGNYNEQFF
NA	TRBV10-3	TRBJ2-1	13	once	TGTGCCATCAGTGAGGGGGTGTACAACGAGCAGTTCTTC	CAISEGVYNEQFF
NA	TRBV11-2	TRBJ2-1	15	few	TGTGCCAGCAGCTTAGAGGGGAGTCTCCTCAATGAGCAGTTCTTC	CASSLEGSLLNEQFF
TRBD1	TRBV6-5	TRBJ2-2	17	NA	TGTACCAGCAGTTCTCCCGGGACAGGCGTTCTTGATAGGGAGCTGTTTTTT	CTSSSPGTGVLDRELFF
NA	TRBV6-1	TRBJ1-5	15	NA	TGCGCCAGCAGCCGGACAGCTGATAGCATTCAGCCCCAGCATTTT	CASSRTADSIQPQHF
TRBD1	TRBV12-3/TRBV12-4	TRBJ2-7	15	many	TGTGCCAGCAGTAGCCGGACAGGCAGAACCTACGAGCAGTACTTC	CASSSRTGRTYEQYF
TRBD1	TRBV4-3	TRBJ2-7	15	many	TGCGCCAGCAGCCATGCCGGGACAGGGGGCTACGAGCAGTACTTC	CASSHAGTGGYEQYF
NA	TRBV21-1	TRBJ2-1	18	NA	TGTGCCAGCCCCATGGAGACAGGGGGCACCTACAGCTACAATGAGCAGTTCTTC	CASPMETGGTYSYNEQFF
NA	TRBV4-3	TRBJ2-5	14	NA	TGCGCCAGCAGCCAAGAGGACGGTTACCGCGTCCAGTACTTC	CASSQEDGYRVQYF
NA	TRBV5-1	TRBJ1-6	14	NA	TGCGCCAGCAGCTTGGCCTCTGGGGCTGGTCCCTTCCACTTT	CASSLASGAGPFHF
TRBD2	TRBV6-5	TRBJ2-7	19	NA	TGTGCCAGCAGTTACTCGAAACCGGGACTAGCGGGACTGCGGTACGAGCAGTACTTC	CASSYSKPGLAGLRYEQYF
NA	TRBV11-2	TRBJ2-7	16	NA	TGTGTCAGCATCCCGCATAGGGCCGACCTCTCCTACGAGCAGTACTTC	CVSIPHRADLSYEQYF
TRBD1	TRBV11-2	TRBJ2-1	15	NA	TGTGCCAGCAGCCCTGGACAGGGGCCGGTCAACGACCAGTTCTTC	CASSPGQGPVNDQFF
TRBD2	TRBV6-2/TRBV6-3	TRBJ2-2	15	many	TGTGCCAGCAGCCTAAGCGGGGGAGACACCGGGGAGCTGTTTTTT	CASSLSGGDTGELFF
NA	TRBV11-2	TRBJ1-1	14	NA	TGTGCCAGCAGCTTAGGGTCGGCGAACACTAGAGCTTTCTTT	CASSLGSANTRAFF
NA	TRBV29-1	TRBJ2-7	13	once	TGCAGCGTCCGTGCGCCAGCTAATCCCGAGCAGTACTTC	CSVRAPANPEQYF
NA	TRBV29-1	TRBJ2-5	13	many	TGCAGCGTTGGTAAAGGGGGAGAAGAGACCCAGTACTTC	CSVGKGGEETQYF
NA	TRBV11-2	TRBJ1-1	13	NA	TGTGCCAGCACCATGACAGCGAACATTGAATCTTTCTTC	CASTMTANIESFF
NA	TRBV11-2	TRBJ2-1	15	NA	TGTGCCATCAGCTTCGAGTTCGACCTGGGGACCCCGGAGTTCTTC	CAISFEFDLGTPEFF
NA	TRBV11-1	TRBJ2-6	15	many	TGTGCCAGCAGCTCCGCGTACTCTGGGGCCAACGTCCTGACTTTC	CASSSAYSGANVLTF
NA	TRBV10-3	TRBJ1-6	13	NA	TGTGCCATCAGTGAACAGAATAATTCACCCCTCCACTTT	CAISEQNNSPLHF
TRBD2	TRBV5-5	TRBJ2-2	18	NA	TGTCCCAGCAGCTTGGTACTAGCGGGAGGGACCACCACCGGGGAGCTGTTATTT	CPSSLVLAGGTTTGELLF